These 12 T cell receptor beta chains share one sample of origin, sequenced in a study of T-cell reconstitution after alpha-beta-depleted transplantation in children. Unique molecular identifiers were incorporated when the TCRbeta library was constructed. TCRdb re-called the PCR reads with MiXCR, one entry per CDR3 protein. The table shows about 580,000 distinct CDR3 sequences, with roughly 24% occurring only once. Sequenced here: PBMCs, mostly from graft donor cells, sampled 360 days after TCRalphabeta/CD19-depleted stem cell transplant. These receptors were obtained from a boy younger than two who had a stem cell transplant for acute myeloid leukemia, so the T cells may come from the graft donor.

This chain uses TRBV29-1 with TRBJ2-3; possibly TRBD2 for D (7 bases). The CDR3 totals 14 residues. CDR1 is SQVTM, CDR2 ANQGSEA, per germline. With 6 bases removed from V and 4 bases from J, the gap between germline ends came to 17 bases. CDR3 bases: TGCAGCGTCCCCCTTGGGGGGGCCCCAGATACGCAGTATTTT. Its protein is CSVPLGGAPDTQYF.

This clonotype was seen at least ten times. CDR3 protein: CSASPTVGKPQHF. DNA for the CDR3: TGCAGTGCTAGTCCGACAGTCGGTAAGCCCCAGCATTTT. This chain uses TRBV20-1 with TRBJ1-5; maybe TRBD1 (5 bases). Germline CDR1 DFQATT, CDR2 SNEGSKA (reference sequence). Trimming removed 3 bases at V and 8 bases at J, with 14 bases between. CDR3 size: 13 residues.

CDR3 amino acids: CASSFSGAHTDTQYF. The CDR3, as DNA: TGTGCCAGCAGTTTTAGCGGGGCCCACACAGATACGCAGTATTTT. The chain joins TRBV12-3 or TRBV12-4 to TRBJ2-3; TRBD2 matches 8 bases. The CDR3 consists of 15 residues. V lost 3 bases, J lost 2 bases, and 4 bases stayed unmatched.

This clonotype was seen many times. This rearrangement joins TRBV12-3 or TRBV12-4 to TRBJ2-3; perhaps D is TRBD1 or TRBD2 (5 bases each). Trimming took off 6 bases at V and 5 bases at J, with 12 bases between the two ends. This CDR3 is 13 amino acids long. This CDR3 reads CASRPTGGDTQYF. For the CDR3, the DNA is TGTGCCAGCAGACCTACAGGAGGAGATACGCAGTATTTT.

In its sample, this clonotype was seen many times. The V and J genes are TRBV7-2 and TRBJ2-7; D is perhaps TRBD1 (6 bases). CDR1 is SGHTA, CDR2 FQGNSA, per germline. Trimming removed 4 bases at V and 0 bases at J, with 10 bases between. CDR3 length: 14 amino acids. The CDR3 loop reads CASSYRESSYEQYF. CDR3 bases: TGTGCCAGCAGCTACAGGGAGAGCTCCTACGAGCAGTACTTC.

This clonotype was detected a few times. This chain uses TRBV20-1 with TRBJ2-3; D is unclear. Germline CDR1 reads DFQATT; CDR2 reads SNEGSKA (reference sequence). This CDR3 is built from 11 residues. The V end lost 4 bases, the J end lost 4 bases, and 6 bases lay between the germline ends. The CDR3 DNA sequence: TGCAGTGCTATTAACGCAGATACGCAGTATTTT. It specifies CSAINADTQYF.

The CDR3 is CASSQARDTEAFF. DNA for the CDR3: TGCGCCAGCAGCCAAGCGAGGGACACTGAAGCTTTCTTT. This chain joins TRBV4-1 and TRBJ1-1; D remains unclear. Between the trimmed V and J ends, which lost 1 base and 3 bases, there was a span of 6 bases. This CDR3 region has 13 residues. Germline V gene sequence: CDR1 MGHRA, CDR2 YSYEKL.

This clonotype was seen at least ten times. The gene calls are TRBV29-1 and TRBJ1-1; D is ambiguous. V was shortened by 6 bases and J by 1 base, with 15 bases between the two germline ends. Germline V CDR1 and CDR2: SQVTM, ANQGSEA. The length of the CDR3 is 14 residues. CDR3 amino acids: CSVMPRQTNTEAFF. CDR3 coding DNA: TGCAGCGTCATGCCCCGGCAGACGAACACTGAAGCTTTCTTT.

This clonotype has more than one count but fewer than ten. The chain links TRBV11-2 to TRBJ2-1; D remains ambiguous. Deletions cut 0 bases from V and 3 bases from J, with 3 bases between. Germline values: CDR1 SGHAT, CDR2 FQNNGV. The CDR3 is 13 residues long. The CDR3 DNA follows: TGTGCCAGCAGCTTAGATTACTACAATGAGCAGTTCTTC. Its translation is CASSLDYYNEQFF.

This clonotype occurred a few times. One end of the junction does not line up with germline, which may come from a read error. CDR3 nucleotide sequence: TGTGCCAGCAGTTTGAGCGGGTGGACAGCGGATGGCTACGCCTTC. Protein sequence: CASSLSGWTADGYAF. The V and J genes are TRBV12-3 or TRBV12-4 and TRBJ1-2; weak D call: TRBD1 (6 bases). The CDR3 has 15 amino acids.

The chain joins TRBV6-5 to TRBJ2-1; 7 nucleotides align to TRBD1. The CDR3 loop spans 16 amino acids. The ends lost 2 bases at V and 7 bases at J; junction bases unmatched: 11. Looked up from germline, CDR1 is MNHEY and CDR2 is SVGAGI. DNA for the CDR3: TGTGCCAGCAGTTACGCCCCTCTTGGACAGGCTAATGAGCAGTTCTTC. It yields the protein CASSYAPLGQANEQFF.

The chain couples TRBV21-1 to TRBJ2-1; the table calls TRBD2, which could not be checked here. TRBV21-1 is deemed a pseudogene. This CDR3 comprises 19 residues. Here the CDR3 reads CASSKERKSGGVSYNEQFF. The DNA for the CDR3 is TGTGCCAGCAGCAAAGAAAGGAAAAGCGGGGGGGTTTCCTACAATGAGCAGTTCTTC.